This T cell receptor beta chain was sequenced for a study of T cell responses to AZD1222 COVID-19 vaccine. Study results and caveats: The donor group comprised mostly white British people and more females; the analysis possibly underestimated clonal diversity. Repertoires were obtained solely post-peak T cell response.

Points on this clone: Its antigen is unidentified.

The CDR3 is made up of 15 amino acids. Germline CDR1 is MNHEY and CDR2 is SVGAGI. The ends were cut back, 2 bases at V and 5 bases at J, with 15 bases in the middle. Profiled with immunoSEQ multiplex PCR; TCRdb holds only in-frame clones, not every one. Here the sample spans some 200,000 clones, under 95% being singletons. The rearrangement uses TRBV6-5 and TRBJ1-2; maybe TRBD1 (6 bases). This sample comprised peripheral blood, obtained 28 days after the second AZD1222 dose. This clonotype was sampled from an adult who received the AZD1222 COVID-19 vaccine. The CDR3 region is CASSYKQQGGYGYTF. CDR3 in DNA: TGTGCCAGCAGTTACAAACAACAGGGTGGTTATGGCTACACCTTC.